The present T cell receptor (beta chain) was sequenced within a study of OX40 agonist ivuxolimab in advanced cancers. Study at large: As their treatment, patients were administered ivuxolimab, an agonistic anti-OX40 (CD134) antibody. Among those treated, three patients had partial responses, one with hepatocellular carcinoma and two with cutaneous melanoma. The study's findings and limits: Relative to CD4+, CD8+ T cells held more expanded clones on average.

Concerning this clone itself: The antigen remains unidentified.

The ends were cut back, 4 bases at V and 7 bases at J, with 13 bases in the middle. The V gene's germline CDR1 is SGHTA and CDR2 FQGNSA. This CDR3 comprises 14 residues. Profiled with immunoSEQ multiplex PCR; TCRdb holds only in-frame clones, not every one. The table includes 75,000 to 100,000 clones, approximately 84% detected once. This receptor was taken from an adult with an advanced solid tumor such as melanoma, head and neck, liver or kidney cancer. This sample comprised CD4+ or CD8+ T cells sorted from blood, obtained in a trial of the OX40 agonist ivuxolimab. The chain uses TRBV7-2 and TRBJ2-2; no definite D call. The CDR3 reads CASSSSPGVGELFF. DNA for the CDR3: TGTGCCAGCAGCTCCTCACCTGGGGTCGGGGAGCTGTTTTTT.